The 14 T cell receptor beta chains reported below all come from one sample, sequenced in a study of blood T cell repertoires in COVID-19. Data came from immunoSEQ multiplex PCR; TCRdb stores just in-frame clones and leaves some out. The sample shows approximately 190,000 clones, approximately 90% of them seen only once. Sequencing input: peripheral blood. The receptor source for this set is a man aged 35 to 55 with active or convalescent COVID-19.

This sequence joins TRBV6-1 and TRBJ2-2; TRBD1 might be the D (5 bases). The CDR3 extends over 15 amino acids. Trimming stripped 3 bases from V and 6 bases from J, with 14 bases between. Germline values: CDR1 MNHNS, CDR2 SASEGT. CDR3 sequence (DNA): TGTGCCAGCAGTGATATGGGCAGGGTGGCCGGGGAGCTGTTTTTT. Protein product: CASSDMGRVAGELFF.

This chain connects TRBV6-5 to TRBJ1-5; TRBD1 is a possible D gene (5 bases). The CDR3 covers 13 residues. V lost 8 bases to trimming and J lost 3 bases, with 11 bases between them. Germline CDR1 and CDR2: MNHEY and SVGAGI. The CDR3 DNA follows: TGTGCCAGCTCCGACAGCCTCAATCAGCCCCAGCATTTT. Residues: CASSDSLNQPQHF.

The V call is TRBV2, the J call TRBJ1-1; maybe TRBD1 (5 bases). Germline values: CDR1 SNHLY, CDR2 FYNNEI. This CDR3 region has 14 residues. With 6 bases removed from V and 5 bases from J, the gap between germline ends came to 16 bases. The CDR3 DNA reads TGTGCCAGCAGGGGGGAGGGGAAGATAACTGAAGCTTTCTTT. Amino acid sequence: CASRGEGKITEAFF.

The CDR3, as DNA: TGTGCCAGCAGCGTGGGAGGGGTCTCCTACGAGCAGTACTTC. It yields the protein CASSVGGVSYEQYF. The chain employs TRBV9 and TRBJ2-7; 7 bases match TRBD2. V was clipped by 2 bases and J by 0 bases; unmatched bases: 2. From germline, CDR1 is SGDLS and CDR2 YYNGEE. CDR3 length equals 14 residues.

This clone came up a few times. The CDR3 loop is CSATGADTYEQYF. In DNA form, the CDR3 reads TGCAGCGCGACGGGAGCCGATACCTACGAGCAGTACTTC. The chain uses TRBV29-1 and TRBJ2-7, with D perhaps TRBD2 (6 bases). The CDR3 totals 13 residues. The germline CDR1 and CDR2 sequences are SQVTM and ANQGSEA. V shed 7 bases and J shed 2 bases, with 15 bases lying between them.

J is TRBJ1-1 and V is TRBV19, with 8 nucleotides matching TRBD1. After removal of 5 bases from V and 1 base from J, the junction contained 9 bases not matched to a gene. Per germline, CDR1 LNHDA and CDR2 SQIVND (reference sequence). The CDR3 has 16 amino acids. In DNA, the CDR3 is TGTGCCAGTAGTCTGAGGACAGGGATTGGGAACACTGAAGCTTTCTTT. This encodes CASSLRTGIGNTEAFF.

The rearrangement uses TRBV5-4 and TRBJ1-2; D remains ambiguous. Germline values: CDR1 SGHNT, CDR2 YYREEE (reference sequence). The CDR3 loop spans 12 amino acids. V gave up 4 bases and J gave up 8 bases, with 12 bases separating them. The CDR3 nucleotides read TGTGCCAGCAGCCCCCAGGCGGGAGGCTACACCTTC. This encodes CASSPQAGGYTF.

The V call is TRBV5-1, the J call TRBJ2-2; weak D call: TRBD2 (5 bases). V shed 0 bases and J shed 2 bases, with 11 bases lying between them. Looked up from germline, CDR1 is SGHRS and CDR2 is YFSETQ. The CDR3 covers 16 residues. The CDR3 nucleotides read TGCGCCAGCAGCTTGGACTGGGCGGGTAACACCGGGGAGCTGTTTTTT. Translation: CASSLDWAGNTGELFF.

The rearrangement joins TRBV27 to TRBJ2-7; TRBD2 might be the D (6 bases). The V gene's germline CDR1 is MNHEY and CDR2 SMNVEV (reference sequence). Trimming stripped 8 bases from V and 0 bases from J, with 17 bases between. The CDR3 spans 15 residues. CDR3 nucleotides: TGTGCCAGCCGCATTTGGGACGGGAGCTCCTACGAGCAGTACTTC. Its translation: CASRIWDGSSYEQYF.

The chain recombines TRBV5-4 with TRBJ1-1, with 8 positions matching TRBD1. Germline CDR1 reads SGHNT; CDR2 reads YYREEE (reference sequence). With 2 bases clipped from V and 5 bases from J, the junction kept 2 bases outside the gene matches. The CDR3 length is 13 residues. The CDR3 spells CASSFTGGTEAFF. In DNA, the CDR3 is TGTGCCAGCAGCTTCACAGGGGGGACTGAAGCTTTCTTT.

The V gene is TRBV7-5, the J gene TRBJ2-1; the table's D gene call, TRBD1, was not cross checked with the DNA. TRBV7-5 is reported as a pseudogene. This CDR3 contains 16 residues. The CDR3 sequence is CARSESPGQKNNEQFF. CDR3 in DNA: TGTGCCAGAAGCGAGAGTCCGGGACAGAAAAACAATGAGCAGTTCTTC.

The V gene is TRBV11-3, the J gene TRBJ2-1; a weak D match, TRBD1 (6 bases). CDR3 size: 12 residues. Germline assignment: CDR1 SGHNT and CDR2 YENEEA. The V end lost 10 bases, the J end lost 8 bases, and 15 bases lay between the germline ends. CDR3 region: CATRTDPDEQFF. CDR3 DNA sequence: TGTGCCACCAGGACAGATCCCGATGAGCAGTTCTTC.

The CDR3 DNA is TGTGCCATCAGTGAGATATCATCGGGGGGCTACAATGAGCAGTTCTTC. The encoded protein is CAISEISSGGYNEQFF. V and J are TRBV10-3 and TRBJ2-1, with 7 bases lining up with TRBD2. There are 16 residues in the CDR3. V shed 2 bases and J 3 bases; nucleotides not matched to a gene: 7. Germline V CDR1 and CDR2: ENHRY, SYGVKD.

The J gene is TRBJ1-2, the V gene TRBV10-3, with D maybe TRBD1 (6 bases). Germline values: CDR1 ENHRY, CDR2 SYGVKD. This CDR3 has 13 residues. V lost 5 bases and J 5 bases, leaving 12 bases between the germline ends. The CDR3 sequence: CAISKTDRYGYTF. CDR3 in DNA: TGTGCCATCAGTAAGACGGACAGATATGGCTACACCTTC.